The clone carrying this T cell receptor (beta chain) has a count of ten or more. As yet, its antigen is unknown. Amplifying from RNA transcripts, the study obtained TCR beta CDR3 regions. First-round RT-PCR relied on HTBI primers, and a second-round multiplex PCR came next. TCRdb re-called the multiplex PCR reads with MiXCR, one entry per CDR3 protein. Here the sample spans about 400,000 distinct CDR3 sequences, 15% being singletons. Newly diagnosed, the hyperthyroidism patients had under 2 months' duration and were aged 18 to 65. Patients were left out if they had other autoimmune diseases, uncontrolled infections, pregnancy or lactation. The sample originates from a study of Graves' ophthalmopathy and Graves' hyperthyroidism. Study outcomes and limitations: A classifier, a 13-signature model, separated ophthalmopathy from stable hyperthyroidism with 87.88% sensitivity and around 83% specificity. The majority of expanded thyroid clonotypes above 0.001 frequency also occurred in blood.

The receptor's source is a woman under 30 with stable Graves' hyperthyroidism. Specimen: peripheral blood.

CDR3 sequence reads: CSARGRGVDQPQHF. The CDR3 DNA is TGCAGTGCTAGAGGTCGGGGGGTCGATCAGCCCCAGCATTTT. The genes are TRBV20-1 and TRBJ1-5; possible D gene TRBD1, 5 bases. From germline, CDR1 is DFQATT and CDR2 SNEGSKA (reference sequence). V dropped 1 base and J dropped 5 bases, with 12 bases sitting between them. This CDR3 has 14 residues.